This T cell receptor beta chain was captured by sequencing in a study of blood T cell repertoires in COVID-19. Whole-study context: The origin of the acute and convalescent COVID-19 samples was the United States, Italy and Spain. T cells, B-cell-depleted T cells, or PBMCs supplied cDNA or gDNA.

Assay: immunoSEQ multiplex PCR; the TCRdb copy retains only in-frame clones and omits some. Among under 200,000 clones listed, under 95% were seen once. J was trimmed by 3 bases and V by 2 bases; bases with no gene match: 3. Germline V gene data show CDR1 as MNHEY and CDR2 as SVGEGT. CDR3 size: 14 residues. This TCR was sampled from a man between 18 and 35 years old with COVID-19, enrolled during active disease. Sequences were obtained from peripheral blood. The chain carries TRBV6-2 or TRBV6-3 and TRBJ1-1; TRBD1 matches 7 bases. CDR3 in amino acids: CASSYGGQHTEAFF. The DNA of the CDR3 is TGTGCCAGCAGTTACGGGGGACAGCACACTGAAGCTTTCTTT.